What follows describes a single T cell receptor (beta chain). This clonotype was detected many times. Its binding antigen is unknown. No much larger clone is present one base from it, and per-base qualities are unavailable. These data belong to a study of T cell repertoires in cytomegalovirus infection (dated by TCRdb to between 2019 and 2020). General notes on the study: Recently identified HLA-C-restricted CMV epitopes, whose presentation resists viral immunomodulation, were targeted by peptide stimulations together with well-studied HLA-B-restricted epitopes. Donor HLA type was relevant to the analysis, as public TCR beta signatures indicated carriage of CMV infection together with the matching HLA type.

The paper's findings and limits, for the study overall: In both this cohort and an independent cohort of some 380 donors, the cumulative frequency of public TCR beta family members distinguished carriers of CMV infection plus the relevant HLA type. The ex vivo response was dominated by HLA-C-restricted CMV-specific TCR beta clonotypes, which also provided the single most frequent clonotype in two of eight donors.

The CDR3 runs 14 amino acids, cysteine and phenylalanine included. Solely the CDR3 DNA is kept, with 42 bases framed from the first base. V is cut by 5 bases and J by 1 base, and the space between the germline ends is 11 bases. The intended sense of this specimen's treatment or condition label: in vitro stimulation with specific CMV peptide epitopes to enrich CMV-specific T cells. Sequencing relied on an Illumina HiSeq 1500. Through fastp at Q25 and MiXCR, TCRdb rebuilt clones from the public reads, retaining in-frame beta chains. Entries are consolidated by CDR3 protein sequence, retaining the most common genes and DNA. Present in this sample are 750,000 to 900,000 distinct CDR3 sequences, roughly 29% of which were seen just once. The ten largest clones add up to roughly 13% of the sample.

Material: cultured CD8+ T cells from PBMCs, obtained from culture after CMV antigen stimulation. This chain joins TRBV12-3 or TRBV12-4 to TRBJ1-1; there is no confident call for the D gene. This sequence originates from a human donor in good health (CMV status not recorded). Some clones in this sample may be carry-over from other donors' samples. The nucleotides read TGTGCCAGCAGTAAAGTTGGTAAGAACACTGAAGCTTTCTTT. The encoded protein is CASSKVGKNTEAFF.